This T cell receptor (beta chain) was identified in a study of blood T cells in healthy people across ages. Study-wide findings and caveats: Versus aged donors, long-lived donors had higher diversity and more naive CD4+ cells.

This clonotype has only a few counts. Antigen specificity is unknown. The sample, approximately 10 milliliters of peripheral blood, was drawn from each donor. The length of the CDR3 is 15 residues. Germline loops: CDR1 SGHDN, CDR2 FVKESK. V lost 4 bases and J 0 bases, leaving 13 bases between the germline ends. PCR was performed a second time for roughly 7 to 12 cycles using a sample-barcoded 5' primer and a J-beta primer mix. Every cDNA was tagged by a template-switch adaptor with 12 random nucleotides. Each CDR3 protein is one row after TCRdb ran MiXCR on the 5' RACE reads. The sample shows about 1.8 million distinct CDR3 sequences, about 49% of them seen only once.

The chain recombines TRBV14 with TRBJ2-7; perhaps D is TRBD1 or TRBD2 (5 bases each). The specimen was blood. The sequence was obtained from a woman between 40 and 50 years old in good health. Here the CDR3 DNA reads TGTGCCAGCAGCCCGGGACCCCGAAGCTCCTACGAGCAGTACTTC. It is translated as CASSPGPRSSYEQYF.